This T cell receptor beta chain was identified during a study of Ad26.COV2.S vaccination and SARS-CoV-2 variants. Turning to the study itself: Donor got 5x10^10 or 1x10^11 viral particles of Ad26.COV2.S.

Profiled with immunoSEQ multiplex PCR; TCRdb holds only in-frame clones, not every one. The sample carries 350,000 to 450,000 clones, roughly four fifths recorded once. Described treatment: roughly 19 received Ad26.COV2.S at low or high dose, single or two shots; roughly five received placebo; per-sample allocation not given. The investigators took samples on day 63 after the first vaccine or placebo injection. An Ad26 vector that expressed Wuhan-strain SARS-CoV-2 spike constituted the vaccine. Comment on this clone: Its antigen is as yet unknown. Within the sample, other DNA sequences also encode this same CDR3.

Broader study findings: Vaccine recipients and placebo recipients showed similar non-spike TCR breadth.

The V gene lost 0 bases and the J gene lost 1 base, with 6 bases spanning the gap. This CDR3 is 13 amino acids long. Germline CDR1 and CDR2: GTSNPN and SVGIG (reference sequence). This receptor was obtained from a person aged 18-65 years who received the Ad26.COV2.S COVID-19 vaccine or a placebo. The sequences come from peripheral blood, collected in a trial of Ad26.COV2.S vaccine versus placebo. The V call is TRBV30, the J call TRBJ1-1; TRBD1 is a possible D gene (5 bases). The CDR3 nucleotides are TGTGCCTGGAGTGTGAGGGGGAACACTGAAGCTTTCTTT. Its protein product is CAWSVRGNTEAFF.